There are many counts of the clone carrying this T cell receptor beta chain. Its antigen remains unknown. This record comes from a study of T cells after posttransplantation cyclophosphamide. Study-wide findings and caveats: Tissue-infiltrating T cells from skin or gut overlapped little with blood T cells. Recipient CMV seropositivity and CMV reactivation strongly tracked TRB clonality. Later post-transplant blood repertoires were often dominated by donor CD8+ memory clones.

The V gene's germline CDR1 is GTSNPN and CDR2 SVGIG (reference sequence). The V end lost 0 bases, the J end lost 6 bases, and 17 bases lay between the germline ends. The CDR3 is made up of 16 amino acids. This related bone marrow graft donor gave peripheral blood on the day of marrow donation. Assay: immunoSEQ multiplex PCR; the TCRdb copy retains only in-frame clones and omits some. The sample yields roughly 35,000 clones, without any singletons. The chain links TRBV30 to TRBJ1-4; no reliable D call. The sequence was collected from a woman in her 50s in good health and a related stem cell transplant donor. Sequences were obtained from PBMCs. The CDR3 DNA reads TGTGCCTGGAGTGTACCTTTTAGGCAGGCCGATGAAAAACTGTTTTTT. Protein: CAWSVPFRQADEKLFF.